This entry lists 18 T cell receptor beta chains sequenced from one sample in a study of T cell changes during pregnancy in multiple sclerosis. The protocol was immunoSEQ multiplex PCR, while the TCRdb copy is restricted to in-frame clones and leaves out a portion. The sample records 45,000 to 60,000 clones, roughly 90% being singletons. The sample in question was peripheral blood, obtained in the first trimester of pregnancy. The receptor source for this set is a female donor with multiple sclerosis, enrolled in a pregnancy study.

The rearrangement joins TRBV19 to TRBJ1-6; possibly TRBD1 for D (5 bases). Trimming removed 1 base from V and 7 bases from J, with 8 bases in between. This CDR3 region has 14 residues. Germline-derived CDR1 and CDR2 are LNHDA and SQIVND (reference sequence). Here the CDR3 reads CASSIAPGNSPLHF. The CDR3 nucleotides are TGTGCCAGTAGTATAGCCCCAGGGAATTCACCCCTCCACTTT.

Written as DNA, the CDR3 is TGTGCCAGCAGCTTGGCCTCGGGAGACTATGGCTACACCTTC. Encoded protein: CASSLASGDYGYTF. The chain couples TRBV5-5 to TRBJ1-2; D gene ambiguous. V lost 0 bases and J 3 bases, leaving 9 bases between the germline ends. This CDR3 is built from 14 residues. Germline lookup yields CDR1 SGHKS and CDR2 YYEKEE (reference sequence).

This clone was observed a single time. The chain carries TRBV10-3 and TRBJ2-1, with no clear D. The V and J ends lost 4 bases and 10 bases respectively, with 17 bases between them. Germline V gene lookup returns CDR1 ENHRY and CDR2 SYGVKD. CDR3 length: 14 amino acids. The CDR3: CAISGPMYSREQFF. CDR3 coding DNA: TGTGCCATCAGTGGGCCTATGTATTCGAGGGAGCAGTTCTTC.

The chain employs TRBV7-8 and TRBJ1-2, with TRBD1 as a possible D gene (5 bases). The CDR3 spans 16 residues. V dropped 1 base and J dropped 5 bases, with 17 bases sitting between them. Germline V lookup: CDR1 SGHVS, CDR2 FQNEAQ. In DNA form, the CDR3 reads TGTGCCAGCAGCTTAGGGAGGGGCGCGGCGGGTTATGGCTACACCTTC. It yields the protein CASSLGRGAAGYGYTF.

The chain has TRBV30 and TRBJ2-7; TRBD2 aligns across 7 bases. The germline V gene encodes CDR1 GTSNPN and CDR2 SVGIG (reference sequence). There are 14 residues in the CDR3. V was clipped by 2 bases and J by 8 bases; unmatched bases: 12. In nucleotides, the CDR3 is TGTGCCTGGAGTACCTGGGACTACGGAACTCAGCAGTACTTC. This sequence encodes CAWSTWDYGTQQYF. Complete variable domain (other parts from reference TRBV30 and TRBJ2-7): SQTIHQWPATLVQPVGSPLSLECTVEGTSNPNLYWYRQAAGRGLQLLFYSVGIGQISSEVPQNLSASRPQDRQFILSSKKLLLSDSGFYLCAWSTWDYGTQQYFGPGTRLTVT.

The rearrangement uses TRBV5-4 and TRBJ1-6; unclear D gene. The CDR3 loop spans 14 amino acids. Germline V lookup: CDR1 SGHNT, CDR2 YYREEE (reference sequence). Trimming pared 5 bases from V and 1 base from J, leaving 7 bases between. The CDR3 spells CASREGSYNSPLHF. The DNA of the CDR3 is TGTGCCAGCAGGGAGGGTTCCTATAATTCACCCCTCCACTTT.

Here the CDR3 DNA reads TGTGCCAGTAGACCCGGACAGGGGAGGCAGCCCCAGCATTTT. It specifies CASRPGQGRQPQHF. V is TRBV19 and J is TRBJ1-5; TRBD1 matches 9 bases. The CDR3 is 14 residues long. CDR1 and CDR2 (germline): LNHDA, SQIVND (reference sequence). Trimming removed 6 bases from V and 7 bases from J; junction bases left unmatched: 7.

The sample holds one count of this clone. An end of the junction does not agree with germline; a read error may underlie this. The chain has TRBV7-7 and TRBJ2-1; D possibly corresponds to TRBD1 (5 bases). CDR3 length: 13 residues. From germline, CDR1 is SSHAT and CDR2 FNYEAQ (reference sequence). CDR3 coding DNA: TGTGCTAGCAGCTTGGATTGGGGCCACGAGCAGTTCTTC. Translation: CASSLDWGHEQFF.

The V gene is TRBV4-1, the J gene TRBJ2-3; D may be TRBD1 (5 bases). V was clipped by 0 bases and J by 3 bases, with 19 bases between them. This CDR3 comprises 18 residues. CDR1 is MGHRA and CDR2 is YSYEKL in the germline V gene. The CDR3 nucleotides read TGCGCCAGCAGCCAAGATCTCAGATCGTACAGGAATACAGATACGCAGTATTTT. Its protein product is CASSQDLRSYRNTDTQYF.

V and J are TRBV10-3 and TRBJ2-5, with D unresolved. CDR3 size: 12 residues. Trimming removed 0 bases at V and 5 bases at J, with 4 bases between. The V gene's germline CDR1 is ENHRY and CDR2 SYGVKD. The CDR3 loop is CAISESIETQYF. As DNA, the CDR3 is TGTGCCATCAGTGAGTCTATTGAGACCCAGTACTTC.

The chain couples TRBV5-1 to TRBJ1-2, with 8 bases matching TRBD1. Germline CDR1 SGHRS, CDR2 YFSETQ. The CDR3 has 14 amino acids. V gave up 3 bases and J gave up 8 bases; unmatched junction bases: 9. Here the CDR3 reads CASSSTTGVEGYTF. The CDR3 DNA is TGCGCCAGCAGCTCGACGACAGGGGTAGAGGGCTACACCTTC.

The CDR3 region is CASSFSGTGLNSPLHF. The CDR3 DNA follows: TGTGCCAGCAGTTTTTCCGGGACAGGACTAAATTCACCCCTCCACTTT. This chain uses TRBV28 with TRBJ1-6; TRBD1 agrees at 8 bases. The CDR3 contains 16 residues. Germline V gene lookup returns CDR1 MDHEN and CDR2 SYDVKM. Trimming took 3 bases from V and 7 from J; bases not matched to a gene: 8.

This chain joins TRBV7-2 and TRBJ1-2; TRBD1 aligns across 7 bases. The length of the CDR3 is 14 residues. CDR1 and CDR2 from the germline V gene are SGHTA and FQGNSA. V dropped 7 bases and J dropped 2; count of bases not matched to a gene: 7. The CDR3 protein is CASMGDRANYGYTF. CDR3 DNA sequence: TGTGCCAGCATGGGGGACAGAGCAAACTATGGCTACACCTTC.

V gene TRBV6-1 combines with J gene TRBJ2-3; 11 positions agree with TRBD2. CDR1 MNHNS and CDR2 SASEGT come from the germline V gene. V trimming: 1 base; J trimming: 5 bases; junction bases outside the gene matches: 8. The CDR3 runs to 17 residues. In DNA, the CDR3 is TGTGCCAGCAGTGAAGAGTCTAGCGGGGGGCATGAAGATACGCAGTATTTT. Translated: CASSEESSGGHEDTQYF.

The chain employs TRBV20-1 and TRBJ1-6; no definite D call. V shed 3 bases and J shed 14 bases, with 11 bases lying between them. The germline V gene has CDR1 DFQATT and CDR2 SNEGSKA (reference sequence). The CDR3 totals 11 residues. The CDR3 region is CSARALSTLHF. The CDR3 DNA reads TGCAGTGCTAGGGCTCTCTCGACCCTCCACTTT.

For the CDR3, the DNA is TGTGCCAGCAGACGGACAATCAGCCACGAGCAGTACTTC. Protein product: CASRRTISHEQYF. V gene TRBV27 combines with J gene TRBJ2-7; possible D gene TRBD1, 5 bases. CDR1 MNHEY and CDR2 SMNVEV come from the germline V gene (reference sequence). With 6 bases removed from V and 5 bases from J, the gap between germline ends came to 14 bases. The CDR3 runs to 13 residues.

Only one count was recorded for this clone. In DNA form, the CDR3 reads TGCGCCAGCAGGAGTATAGCGGTGGACGATGAGCAGTTCTTC. This encodes CASRSIAVDDEQFF. The chain joins TRBV5-1 to TRBJ2-1, with D maybe TRBD2 (6 bases). Germline V gives CDR1 SGHRS, CDR2 YFSETQ. CDR3 size: 14 residues. The V and J ends lost 5 bases and 8 bases respectively, with 17 bases between them.

V and J are TRBV7-2 and TRBJ2-7, with unresolved D. CDR3 length equals 12 residues. CDR1 SGHTA and CDR2 FQGNSA come from the germline V gene. The V end was cut by 3 bases, the J end by 4 bases, with 7 bases between. CDR3 region: CASSFPRYEQYF. The CDR3 DNA reads TGTGCCAGCAGCTTCCCCAGATACGAGCAGTACTTC.